The T cell receptor (beta chain) under discussion was sequenced for a study of blood T cell repertoires in COVID-19. Turning to the study itself: The United States, Italy and Spain were the sources of the acute and convalescent COVID-19 samples. PBMCs, B-cell-depleted T cells, or T cells provided the cDNA or gDNA that made up the material.

Self-reported history from a screening survey and questionnaire set each donor's cohort. In the original processing: Amplifying reference gene primers gave estimates of nucleated cell counts. The repertoire was sequenced with immunoSEQ multiplex PCR; TCRdb's copy has only in-frame clones and lacks some. The V and J calls and clone size are taken from that table; D and trimming were inferred from the DNA. The sample carries some 320,000 clones, 85% recorded once. The CDR3 consists of 17 residues. V shed 3 bases, J shed 2 bases, and the junction held 6 bases outside the gene matches. CDR1 is KGHDR and CDR2 is SFDVKD in the germline V gene.

The chain joins TRBV24-1 to TRBJ1-5, with TRBD1 matching 10 bases. The clonotype was recovered from a woman aged 25 to 39 who had been exposed to COVID-19. The sequencing sample was made of PBMCs or T cells enriched from blood (not recorded which). DNA of the CDR3: TGTGCCACCAGTGATCCTCGGACAGGGGGAGGCAATCAGCCCCAGCATTTT. Its translation is CATSDPRTGGGNQPQHF.